What follows are 19 T cell receptor beta chains derived from one specimen sequenced in a study of CD4 T cells in relation to SARS-CoV-2 and coronaviruses. Only in-frame clones appear in the TCRdb table, and some are missing; sequencing was by immunoSEQ multiplex PCR. The sample includes approximately 20,000 clones, 65% to 85% of them seen just once. Before the COVID-19 pandemic, during about 2010-2018, CD4+ T cells were taken from unexposed donors. CD4+ T cells were isolated from the cells after around eleven days of culture. Their antigen targets remain unknown. Sequenced material: CD4+ T cells from PBMCs, cultured in vitro. These receptor sequences come from a human donor in good health.

This chain connects TRBV24-1 to TRBJ1-2; possibly TRBD1 for D (5 bases). The germline V gene encodes CDR1 KGHDR and CDR2 SFDVKD. Trimming removed 4 bases from V and 4 bases from J, with 9 bases in between. This CDR3 comprises 13 residues. The CDR3 DNA follows: TGTGCCACCAGTGAGAGAAGGGGCTATGGCTACACCTTC. It is translated as CATSERRGYGYTF.

For this clone: An end of the junction differs from the germline gene, which may be a read error. V is TRBV20-1 and J is TRBJ2-1; the D gene is possibly TRBD1 (5 bases). Germline lookup yields CDR1 DFQATT and CDR2 SNEGSKA (reference sequence). CDR3 length: 11 amino acids. The chain's CDR3 is CSATIDSKGVF. In DNA, the CDR3 is TGCAGTGCTACAATCGACAGCAAGGGTGTCTTC.

This clone has just one count. The rearrangement links TRBV5-1 to TRBJ2-1, with D perhaps assigned TRBD1 or TRBD2 (6 bases each). The CDR3 length is 17 residues. Trimming stripped 4 bases from V and 7 bases from J, with 24 bases between. From germline, CDR1 is SGHRS and CDR2 YFSETQ. The CDR3 DNA sequence: TGCGCCAGCAGCCCGCCCCCCCCGAGGGGGGCAGGAAATGAGCAGTTCTTC. Translating gives CASSPPPPRGAGNEQFF.

The chain carries TRBV7-8 and TRBJ1-6, with TRBD1 matching over 7 bases. Trimming took 5 bases from V and 9 from J; bases not matched to a gene: 7. The V gene's germline CDR1 is SGHVS and CDR2 FQNEAQ. The CDR3 totals 14 residues. The CDR3: CASSLQGEVSPLHF. The CDR3 DNA reads TGTGCCAGCAGCCTTCAGGGGGAGGTTTCACCCCTCCACTTT. The full variable domain, its missing parts supplied by reference TRBV7-8 and TRBJ1-6, is GAGVSQSPRYKVAKRGQDVALRCDPISGHVSLFWYQQALGQGPEFLTYFQNEAQLDKSGLPSDRFFAERPEGSVSTLKIQRTQQEDSAVYLCASSLQGEVSPLHFGNGTRLTVT.

V and J are TRBV2 and TRBJ1-4; tentative D call: TRBD1 (6 bases). This CDR3 is built from 13 residues. CDR1 and CDR2 (germline): SNHLY, FYNNEI. With 7 bases removed from V and 7 bases from J, the gap between germline ends came to 13 bases. CDR3 nucleotides: TGTGCCAGCACGGGGACACTGGGTGAAAAACTGTTTTTT. It specifies CASTGTLGEKLFF.

This chain connects TRBV10-2 to TRBJ2-7, with TRBD2 as a possible D gene (6 bases). With 2 bases removed from V and 5 bases from J, the gap between germline ends came to 10 bases. CDR3 size: 13 residues. Germline CDR1 reads WSHSY; CDR2 reads SAAADI. CDR3 bases: TGCGCCAGCAGTGAGCCAACGGGGGACGAGCAGTACTTC. Residues: CASSEPTGDEQYF.

The CDR3 spells CATSETGTSGYNEQFF. The DNA of the CDR3 is TGTGCCACCAGTGAAACCGGGACTAGCGGCTACAATGAGCAGTTCTTC. The genes are TRBV24-1 and TRBJ2-1; 11 bases map to TRBD2. V dropped 4 bases and J dropped 3; count of bases not matched to a gene: 4. Per the germline V gene, CDR1 is KGHDR and CDR2 is SFDVKD. This CDR3 contains 16 residues.

The chain combines TRBV28 with TRBJ1-1; D possibly corresponds to TRBD1 (6 bases). Germline-derived CDR1 and CDR2 are MDHEN and SYDVKM. Trimming shortened V by 4 bases and J by 1 base, and 13 bases separated the two germline ends. The CDR3 is made up of 15 amino acids. The CDR3 spells CASSSGQTRNTEAFF. CDR3 bases: TGTGCCAGCAGTTCCGGACAGACCAGGAACACTGAAGCTTTCTTT.

The chain links TRBV7-3 to TRBJ2-3, with TRBD2 matching over 8 bases. This CDR3 comprises 15 residues. Looked up from germline, CDR1 is SGHTA and CDR2 is FQGTGA. V shed 5 bases and J 4 bases; nucleotides not matched to a gene: 8. The CDR3 nucleotides are TGTGCCAGCAGCCTGACCGGGACTAGGGCAGATACGCAGTATTTT. Amino acid sequence: CASSLTGTRADTQYF.

The chain recombines TRBV5-1 with TRBJ1-4; TRBD1 matches at 7 bases. V lost 0 bases, J lost 1 base, and 6 bases stayed unmatched. The CDR3 covers 17 residues. Per the germline V gene, CDR1 is SGHRS and CDR2 is YFSETQ. CDR3 in amino acids: CASSLARGEGTNEKLFF. The CDR3 nucleotides are TGCGCCAGCAGCTTGGCCAGGGGGGAAGGAACTAATGAAAAACTGTTTTTT.

This chain links TRBV18 with TRBJ2-1, with D hard to call. CDR3 length equals 15 residues. Germline CDR1 KGHSH, CDR2 LQKENI. Trimming took 0 bases from V and 4 from J, leaving 10 bases between them. CDR3 region: CASSPPGTAYNEQFF. The CDR3, as DNA: TGTGCCAGCTCACCACCTGGTACGGCTTACAATGAGCAGTTCTTC.

The J gene is TRBJ1-5, the V gene TRBV10-3, with D perhaps TRBD1 (6 bases). V was cut by 4 bases and J by 6 bases, with 16 bases left in between. The germline gives CDR1 ENHRY, CDR2 SYGVKD. The CDR3 has 15 residues. The CDR3 nucleotides read TGTGCCATCAGTGCGGACAGCGCAGATGGTCAGCCCCAGCATTTT. It translates to CAISADSADGQPQHF.

The chain is built from TRBV19 and TRBJ2-5, with 7 bases aligning to TRBD1. Trimming cost V 3 bases and J 1 base; bases outside gene matches: 5. The CDR3 is 15 amino acids. The germline V gene has CDR1 LNHDA and CDR2 SQIVND (reference sequence). In DNA form, the CDR3 reads TGTGCCAGTAGTATCACGTCAGGGGGCCAAGAGACCCAGTACTTC. Amino acids: CASSITSGGQETQYF.

The chain carries TRBV5-4 and TRBJ2-7; no clear D gene. The CDR3 covers 14 residues. Trimming shortened V by 1 base and J by 0 bases, and 8 bases separated the two germline ends. Germline CDR1 SGHNT, CDR2 YYREEE (reference sequence). The CDR3 region is CASSLWPFSYEQYF. The CDR3 DNA follows: TGTGCCAGCAGCTTGTGGCCGTTCTCCTACGAGCAGTACTTC.

This chain uses TRBV10-3 with TRBJ2-7, with 7 bases identical to TRBD2. The trim removed 4 bases at V and 3 bases at J, leaving 6 bases unmatched. From germline, CDR1 is ENHRY and CDR2 SYGVKD. The CDR3 extends over 14 amino acids. CDR3 amino acids: CAISAGGGFYEQYF. For the CDR3, the DNA is TGTGCCATCAGTGCGGGAGGAGGATTCTACGAGCAGTACTTC.

The CDR3 is CASRETSGRSYEQYF. The CDR3 DNA reads as TGTGCCAGCAGGGAAACTAGCGGGAGGTCCTACGAGCAGTACTTC. The J gene is TRBJ2-7, the V gene TRBV25-1; 12 bases map to TRBD2. The ends lost 6 bases at V and 1 base at J; junction bases unmatched: 4. Looked up from germline, CDR1 is MGHDK and CDR2 is SYGVNS. The CDR3 contains 15 residues.

The CDR3 reads CASSRSPRSYNEQFF. For the CDR3, the DNA is TGTGCCAGCAGCCGTTCCCCGCGATCCTACAATGAGCAGTTCTTC. The chain employs TRBV6-5 and TRBJ2-1, with unresolved D. Per germline, CDR1 MNHEY and CDR2 SVGAGI. This CDR3 is 15 amino acids long. The ends were cut back, 6 bases at V and 1 base at J, with 13 bases in the middle.

This clone was detected only a few times. The chain combines TRBV11-2 with TRBJ2-7, with 9 bases aligning to TRBD1. The CDR3 extends over 15 amino acids. The germline V gene encodes CDR1 SGHAT and CDR2 FQNNGV. The trim removed 6 bases at V and 3 bases at J, leaving 9 bases unmatched. CDR3 nucleotide sequence: TGTGCCAGCAGGGTTCCGGGACAGGGCGACTACGAGCAGTACTTC. It is translated as CASRVPGQGDYEQYF.

The V gene is TRBV19, the J gene TRBJ2-2; D might be TRBD2 (7 bases). Trimming removed 8 bases at V and 4 bases at J, with 14 bases between. This CDR3 has 14 residues. Germline V gene lookup returns CDR1 LNHDA and CDR2 SQIVND (reference sequence). This CDR3 reads CASRGAWGTGELFF. The CDR3, as DNA: TGTGCCAGTCGGGGGGCCTGGGGCACCGGGGAGCTGTTTTTT.